These 17 T cell receptor beta chains were all obtained from the same sample, sequenced in a study of blood T cells in healthy people across ages. PCR was performed a second time for about 7 to 12 cycles using a sample-barcoded 5' primer and a J-beta primer mix. TCRdb ran MiXCR on the 5' RACE reads and lists one entry per CDR3 protein. The sample shows around 1,900,000 distinct CDR3 sequences, 39% of them seen only once. Sequencing was carried out using blood. These receptors came from a human donor in good health.

The chain employs TRBV27 and TRBJ1-6; 10 nucleotides match TRBD1. This CDR3 is built from 16 residues. V lost 0 bases to trimming and J lost 8 bases; unmatched junction nucleotides: 4. The germline CDR1 and CDR2 sequences are MNHEY and SMNVEV (reference sequence). CDR3 region: CASSLSMTGGDSPLHF. Here the CDR3 DNA reads TGTGCCAGCAGTTTATCCATGACAGGGGGCGATTCACCCCTCCACTTT.

This rearrangement joins TRBV29-1 to TRBJ1-1; D is unclear. Germline V lookup: CDR1 SQVTM, CDR2 ANQGSEA. V dropped 4 bases and J dropped 1 base, with 7 bases sitting between them. The CDR3 is made up of 12 amino acids. For the CDR3, the DNA is TGCAGCGTTGGAGTAGAGAACACTGAAGCTTTCTTT. As protein: CSVGVENTEAFF.

This clonotype appeared a few times. The genes are TRBV7-3 and TRBJ2-1, with 10 bases fitting TRBD2. Germline values: CDR1 SGHTA, CDR2 FQGTGA. CDR3 length: 16 residues. Trimming cost V 5 bases and J 8 bases; bases outside gene matches: 12. This chain's CDR3 is CASSPLTSGDRDEQFF. CDR3 in DNA: TGTGCCAGCAGCCCACTAACTAGCGGGGACCGGGATGAGCAGTTCTTC.

The chain joins TRBV28 to TRBJ1-4; D unresolved. V shed 8 bases and J shed 3 bases, with 10 bases lying between them. The CDR3 is 13 amino acids. The germline V gene encodes CDR1 MDHEN and CDR2 SYDVKM. The CDR3 region is CASLPDSNEKLFF. CDR3 bases: TGTGCCAGCCTCCCGGATTCTAATGAAAAACTGTTTTTT.

This clonotype came up a few times. One base away lies a much larger clone, so this may be a sequencing read error. The gene calls are TRBV7-2 and TRBJ2-5; D gene unclear. The V end lost 1 base, the J end lost 5 bases, and 5 bases lay between the germline ends. CDR3 length: 12 residues. CDR1 and CDR2 (germline): SGHTA, FQGNSA. The CDR3 nucleotides are TGTGCCAGCAGCTTAGATTGGGAGACCCAGTACTTC. It yields the protein CASSLDWETQYF.

This clonotype was observed at least ten times. The V call is TRBV5-1, the J call TRBJ2-5; a weak D match, TRBD1 (5 bases). The germline V gene has CDR1 SGHRS and CDR2 YFSETQ. The V and J ends lost 2 bases and 9 bases respectively, with 14 bases between them. CDR3 size: 13 residues. The CDR3 nucleotides are TGCGCCAGCAGCTTCGGCCCCCAAGGGGCCCAGTACTTC. Translation: CASSFGPQGAQYF.

The chain uses TRBV28 and TRBJ2-1; the match to TRBD2 covers 8 bases. Per germline, CDR1 MDHEN and CDR2 SYDVKM. The junction had 3 bases not matched to a gene; V was cut back by 10 bases and J by 1 base. The CDR3 length is 13 residues. DNA of the CDR3: TGTGCCACCGGGGGGGATTCCTACAATGAGCAGTTCTTC. This translates into CATGGDSYNEQFF.

CDR3 DNA: TGTGCCATCAGTGGGGGCGGTTTGAATGAGCAGTTCTTC. Its protein is CAISGGGLNEQFF. The chain carries TRBV10-3 and TRBJ2-1, with a tentative D call TRBD1 (5 bases). V was trimmed by 4 bases and J by 7 bases, leaving 11 bases between them. This CDR3 region has 13 residues. Germline V lookup: CDR1 ENHRY, CDR2 SYGVKD.

This clonotype turned up a few times. The V gene is TRBV6-2 or TRBV6-3, the J gene TRBJ1-2; the match to TRBD1 covers 9 bases. Trimming took 2 bases from V and 8 from J; bases not matched to a gene: 6. The CDR3 is 14 residues long. CDR1 and CDR2 from the germline V gene are MNHEY and SVGEGT. In DNA form, the CDR3 reads TGTGCCAGCAGTTACCCAAGGACAGGGGAAGGCTACACCTTC. Its protein is CASSYPRTGEGYTF.

The chain carries TRBV9 and TRBJ1-2; 9 nucleotides match TRBD1. The CDR3 contains 15 residues. Per the germline V gene, CDR1 is SGDLS and CDR2 is YYNGEE. Unmatched junction bases numbered 11, after V lost 4 bases and J lost 7 bases. CDR3 coding DNA: TGTGCCAGCAGCTCCTCCGGGACAGGGAGTACTGGCTACACCTTC. Translating gives CASSSSGTGSTGYTF.

The rearrangement links TRBV5-1 to TRBJ1-1; the D is unclear. V dropped 2 bases and J dropped 0 bases, with 17 bases sitting between them. CDR1 is SGHRS, CDR2 YFSETQ, per germline. This CDR3 spans 17 amino acids. The CDR3: CASSFDIGHTLNTEAFF. The CDR3 nucleotides read TGCGCCAGCAGCTTCGATATTGGGCATACCTTGAACACTGAAGCTTTCTTT.

Details on this clonotype: Germline and junction disagree at one end, which may indicate a read error. The gene calls are TRBV29-1 and TRBJ2-2; 7 bases line up with TRBD1. This CDR3 has 14 amino acids. CDR1 and CDR2 (germline): SQVTM, ANQGSEA. This CDR3 reads CSVAPGTDTRELFF. The DNA of the CDR3 is TGCAGCGTGGCCCCCGGGACAGACACCAGGGAGCTGTTTTTT.

This clonotype appeared a few times. The chain has TRBV9 and TRBJ2-7; 7 bases line up with TRBD1. Trimming at V came to 4 bases and at J to 3 bases, leaving 7 bases not matched to a gene. Per the germline V gene, CDR1 is SGDLS and CDR2 is YYNGEE. This CDR3 has 14 amino acids. The CDR3 loop is CASSPRGTLYEQYF. Written as DNA, the CDR3 is TGTGCCAGCAGCCCCAGGGGGACCCTCTACGAGCAGTACTTC.

This clonotype was recorded a few times. The rearrangement uses TRBV20-1 and TRBJ1-2; no definite D call. Germline lookup yields CDR1 DFQATT and CDR2 SNEGSKA (reference sequence). CDR3 length: 11 residues. Trimming stripped 3 bases from V and 2 bases from J, with 4 bases between. In DNA form, the CDR3 reads TGCAGTGCTAGGTTCAACTATGGCTACACCTTC. It specifies CSARFNYGYTF.

The rearrangement joins TRBV20-1 to TRBJ1-4, with D unclear. The CDR3 loop spans 18 amino acids. CDR1 DFQATT and CDR2 SNEGSKA come from the germline V gene (reference sequence). V lost 0 bases to trimming and J lost 2 bases, with 19 bases between them. The CDR3 DNA reads TGCAGTGCTAGAGATGCTCGGGCACCACTCTCCACTAATGAAAAACTGTTTTTT. This sequence encodes CSARDARAPLSTNEKLFF.

V gene TRBV20-1 combines with J gene TRBJ1-2; D is perhaps TRBD1 (6 bases). The CDR3 sequence is 14 residues long. V lost 6 bases and J lost 0, with 14 bases in between. Germline CDR1 is DFQATT and CDR2 is SNEGSKA (reference sequence). In DNA form, the CDR3 reads TGCAGTGCCGTGGACAGCTACTCTAACTATGGCTACACCTTC. Translation gives CSAVDSYSNYGYTF.

This chain uses TRBV9 with TRBJ2-2, with TRBD2 matching over 12 bases. The CDR3 has 18 residues. Trimming cost V 0 bases and J 5 bases; bases outside gene matches: 8. Germline V CDR1 and CDR2: SGDLS, YYNGEE. The CDR3 DNA reads as TGTGCCAGCAGCGTAGGCCTAGCGGGGGGGCCGGCAACCGGGGAGCTGTTTTTT. Its protein is CASSVGLAGGPATGELFF.